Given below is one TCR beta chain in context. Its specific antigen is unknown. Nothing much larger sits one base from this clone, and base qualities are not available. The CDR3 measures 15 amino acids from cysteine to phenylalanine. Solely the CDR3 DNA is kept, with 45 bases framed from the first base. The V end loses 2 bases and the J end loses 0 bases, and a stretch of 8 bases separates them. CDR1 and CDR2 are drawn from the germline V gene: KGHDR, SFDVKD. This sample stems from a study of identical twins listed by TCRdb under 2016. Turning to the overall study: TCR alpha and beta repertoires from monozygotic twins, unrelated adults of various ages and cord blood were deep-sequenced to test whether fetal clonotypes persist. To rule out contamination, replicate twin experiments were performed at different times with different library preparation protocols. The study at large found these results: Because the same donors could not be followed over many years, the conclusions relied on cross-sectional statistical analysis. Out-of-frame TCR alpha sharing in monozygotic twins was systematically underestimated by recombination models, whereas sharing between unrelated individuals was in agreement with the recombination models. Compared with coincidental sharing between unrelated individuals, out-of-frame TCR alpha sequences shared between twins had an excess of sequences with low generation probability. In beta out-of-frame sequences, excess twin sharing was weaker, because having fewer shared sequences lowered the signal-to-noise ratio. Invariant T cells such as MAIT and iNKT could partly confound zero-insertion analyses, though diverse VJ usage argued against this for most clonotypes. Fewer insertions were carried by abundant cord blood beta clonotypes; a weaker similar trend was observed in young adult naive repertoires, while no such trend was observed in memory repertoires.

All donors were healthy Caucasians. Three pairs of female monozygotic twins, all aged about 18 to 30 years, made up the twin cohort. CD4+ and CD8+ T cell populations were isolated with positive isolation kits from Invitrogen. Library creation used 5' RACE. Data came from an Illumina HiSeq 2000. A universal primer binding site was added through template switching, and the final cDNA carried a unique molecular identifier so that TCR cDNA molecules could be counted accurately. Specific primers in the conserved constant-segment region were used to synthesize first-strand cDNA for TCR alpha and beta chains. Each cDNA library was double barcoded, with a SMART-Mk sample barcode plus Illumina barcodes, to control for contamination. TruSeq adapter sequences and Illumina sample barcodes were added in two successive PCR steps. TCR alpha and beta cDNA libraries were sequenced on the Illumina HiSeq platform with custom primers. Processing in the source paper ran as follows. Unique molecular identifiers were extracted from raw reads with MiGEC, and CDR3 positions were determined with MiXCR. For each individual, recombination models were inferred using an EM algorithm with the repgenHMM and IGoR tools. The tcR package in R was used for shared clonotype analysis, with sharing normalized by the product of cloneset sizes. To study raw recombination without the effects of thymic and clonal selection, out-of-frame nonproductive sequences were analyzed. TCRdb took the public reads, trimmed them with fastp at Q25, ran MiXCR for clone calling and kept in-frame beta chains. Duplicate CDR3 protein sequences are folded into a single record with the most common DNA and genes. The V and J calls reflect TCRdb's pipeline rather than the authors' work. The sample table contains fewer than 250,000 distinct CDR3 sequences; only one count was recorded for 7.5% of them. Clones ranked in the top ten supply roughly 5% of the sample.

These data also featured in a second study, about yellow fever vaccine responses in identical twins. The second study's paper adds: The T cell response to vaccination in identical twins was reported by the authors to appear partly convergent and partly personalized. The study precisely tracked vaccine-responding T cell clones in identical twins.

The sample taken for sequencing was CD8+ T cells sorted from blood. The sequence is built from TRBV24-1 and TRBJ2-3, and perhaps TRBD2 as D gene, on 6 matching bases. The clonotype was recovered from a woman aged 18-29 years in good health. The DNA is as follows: TGTGCCACCAGTGATTACCGGGAGAGCACAGATACGCAGTATTTT. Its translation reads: CATSDYRESTDTQYF.